This entry concerns a single T cell receptor (beta chain). The Seattle site enrolled patients during active infection and followed them longitudinally. These data are taken from a study of blood T cell repertoires in COVID-19. Study-level information: Both acute and convalescent COVID-19 samples were obtained from the United States, Italy and Spain.

J gave up 8 bases and V 5 bases, and 9 bases lay outside the gene matches. The CDR3 is made up of 13 amino acids. CDR1 is GTSNPN, CDR2 SVGIG, per germline (reference sequence). In the original analysis: Amplification of reference gene primers provided the estimated nucleated cell counts. Assay used: immunoSEQ multiplex PCR; TCRdb lists only in-frame clones, some missing. V and J calls plus clone size are reproduced from that table; the DNA served to infer D and trimming. Among 150,000 or so clones listed, roughly 77% were seen once. The material sequenced was peripheral blood. The origin of this receptor is a woman in her seventies with COVID-19, enrolled during active disease. The gene calls are TRBV30 and TRBJ1-2; 9 bases fit TRBD1. Here the CDR3 reads CAWEDRGFGGYTF. Here the CDR3 DNA reads TGTGCCTGGGAAGACAGGGGGTTTGGGGGCTACACCTTC.